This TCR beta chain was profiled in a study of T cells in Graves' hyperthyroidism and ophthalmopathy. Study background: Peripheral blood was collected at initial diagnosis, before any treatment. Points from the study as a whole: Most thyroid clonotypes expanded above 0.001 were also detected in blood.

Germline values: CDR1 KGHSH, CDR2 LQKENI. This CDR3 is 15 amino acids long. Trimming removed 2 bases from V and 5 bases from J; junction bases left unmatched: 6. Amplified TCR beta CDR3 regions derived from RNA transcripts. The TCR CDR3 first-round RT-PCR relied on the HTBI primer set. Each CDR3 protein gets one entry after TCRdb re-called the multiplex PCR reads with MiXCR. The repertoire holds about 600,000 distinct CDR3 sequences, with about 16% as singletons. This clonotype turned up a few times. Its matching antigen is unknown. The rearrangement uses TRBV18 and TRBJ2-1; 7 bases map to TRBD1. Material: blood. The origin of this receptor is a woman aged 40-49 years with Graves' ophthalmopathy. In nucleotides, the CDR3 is TGTGCCAGCTCACCAAAGTCCGGACAGGACAATGAGCAGTTCTTC. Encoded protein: CASSPKSGQDNEQFF. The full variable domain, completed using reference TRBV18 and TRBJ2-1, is NAGVMQNPRHLVRRRGQEARLRCSPMKGHSHVYWYRQLPEEGLKFMVYLQKENIIDESGMPKERFSAEFPKEGPSILRIQQVVRGDSAAYFCASSPKSGQDNEQFFGPGTRLTVL.